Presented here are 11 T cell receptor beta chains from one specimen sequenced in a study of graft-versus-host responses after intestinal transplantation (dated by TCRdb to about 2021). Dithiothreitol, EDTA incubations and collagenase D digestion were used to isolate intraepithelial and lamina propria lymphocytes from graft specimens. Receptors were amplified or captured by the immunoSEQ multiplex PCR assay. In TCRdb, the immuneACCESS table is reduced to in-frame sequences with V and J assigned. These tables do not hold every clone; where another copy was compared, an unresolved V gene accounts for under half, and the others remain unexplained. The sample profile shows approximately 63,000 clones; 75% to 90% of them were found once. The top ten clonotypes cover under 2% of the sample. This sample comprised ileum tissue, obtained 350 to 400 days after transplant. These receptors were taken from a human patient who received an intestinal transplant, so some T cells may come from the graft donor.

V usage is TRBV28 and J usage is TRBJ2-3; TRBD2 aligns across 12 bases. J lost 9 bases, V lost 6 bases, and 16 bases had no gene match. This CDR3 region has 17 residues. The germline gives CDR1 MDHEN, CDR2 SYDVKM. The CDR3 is CASSPLPTGLAGSTQYF. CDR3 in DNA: TGTGCCAGCAGCCCTTTGCCGACCGGACTAGCGGGAAGCACGCAGTATTTT.

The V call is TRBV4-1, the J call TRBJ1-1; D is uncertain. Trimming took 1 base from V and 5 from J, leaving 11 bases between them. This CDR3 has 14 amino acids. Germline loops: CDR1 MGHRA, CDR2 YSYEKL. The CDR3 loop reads CASSQAVEGTEAFF. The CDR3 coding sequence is TGCGCCAGCAGCCAAGCGGTCGAGGGAACTGAAGCTTTCTTT.

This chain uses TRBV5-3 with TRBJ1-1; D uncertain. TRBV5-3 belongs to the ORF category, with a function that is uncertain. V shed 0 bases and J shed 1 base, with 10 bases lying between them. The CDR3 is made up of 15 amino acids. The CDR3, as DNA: TGTGCCAGAAGCTTGGAATTTCGGGCGAACACTGAAGCTTTCTTT. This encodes CARSLEFRANTEAFF.

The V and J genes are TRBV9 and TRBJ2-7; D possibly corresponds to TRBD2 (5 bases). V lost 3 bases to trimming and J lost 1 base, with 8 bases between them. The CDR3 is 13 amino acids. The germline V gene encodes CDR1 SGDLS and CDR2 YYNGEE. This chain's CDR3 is CASSGGLSYEQYF. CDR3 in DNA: TGTGCCAGCAGCGGTGGACTGTCCTACGAGCAGTACTTC.

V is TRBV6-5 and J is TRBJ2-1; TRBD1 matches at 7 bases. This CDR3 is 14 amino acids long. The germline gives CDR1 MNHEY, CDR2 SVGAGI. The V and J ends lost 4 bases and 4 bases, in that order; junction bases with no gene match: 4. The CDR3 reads CASSLSTGYNEQFF. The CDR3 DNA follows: TGTGCCAGCAGTTTATCGACAGGGTACAATGAGCAGTTCTTC.

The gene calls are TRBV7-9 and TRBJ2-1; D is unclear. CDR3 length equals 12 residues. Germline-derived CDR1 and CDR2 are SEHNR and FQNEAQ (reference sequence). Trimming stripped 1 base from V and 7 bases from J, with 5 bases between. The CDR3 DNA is TGTGCCAGCAGCTTAGAGACGAATGAGCAGTTCTTC. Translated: CASSLETNEQFF. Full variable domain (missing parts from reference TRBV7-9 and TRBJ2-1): DTGVSQNPRHKITKRGQNVTFRCDPISEHNRLYWYRQTLGQGPEFLTYFQNEAQLEKSRLLSDRFSAERPKGSFSTLEIQRTEQGDSAMYLCASSLETNEQFFGPGTRLTVL.

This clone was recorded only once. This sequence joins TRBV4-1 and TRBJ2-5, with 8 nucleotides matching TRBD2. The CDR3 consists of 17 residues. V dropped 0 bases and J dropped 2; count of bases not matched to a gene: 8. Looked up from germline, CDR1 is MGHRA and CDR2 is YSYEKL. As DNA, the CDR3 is TGCGCCAGCAGCCAAGATCTATCGGGGGGGATTCAAGAGACCCAGTACTTC. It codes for CASSQDLSGGIQETQYF.

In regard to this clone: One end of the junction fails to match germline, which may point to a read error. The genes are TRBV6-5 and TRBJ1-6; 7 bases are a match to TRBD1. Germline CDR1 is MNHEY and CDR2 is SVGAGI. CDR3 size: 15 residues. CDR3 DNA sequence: TGTGCCAGCAGCTACTCGGGACAGAATAATTCACCCCTCCACTTT. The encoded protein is CASSYSGQNNSPLHF.

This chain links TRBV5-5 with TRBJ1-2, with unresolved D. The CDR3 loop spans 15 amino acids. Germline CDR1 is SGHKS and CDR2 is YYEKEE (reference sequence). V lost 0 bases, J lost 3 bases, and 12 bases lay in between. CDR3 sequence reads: CASSLVGPTDYGYTF. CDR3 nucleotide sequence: TGTGCCAGCAGCTTGGTCGGGCCCACCGACTATGGCTACACCTTC.

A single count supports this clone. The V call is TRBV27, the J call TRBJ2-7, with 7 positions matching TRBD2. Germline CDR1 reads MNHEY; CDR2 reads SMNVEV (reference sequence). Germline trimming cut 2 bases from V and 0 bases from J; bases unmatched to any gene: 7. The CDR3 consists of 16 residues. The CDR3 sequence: CASSLRGGSPSYEQYF. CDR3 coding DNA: TGTGCCAGCAGTTTACGAGGCGGGAGTCCCTCCTACGAGCAGTACTTC.

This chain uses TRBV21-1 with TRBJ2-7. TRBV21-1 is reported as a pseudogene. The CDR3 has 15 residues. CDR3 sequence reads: CASSRGTVRSYEQYF. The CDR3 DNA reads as TGTGCCAGCAGCAGAGGGACCGTCCGCTCCTACGAGCAGTACTTC.